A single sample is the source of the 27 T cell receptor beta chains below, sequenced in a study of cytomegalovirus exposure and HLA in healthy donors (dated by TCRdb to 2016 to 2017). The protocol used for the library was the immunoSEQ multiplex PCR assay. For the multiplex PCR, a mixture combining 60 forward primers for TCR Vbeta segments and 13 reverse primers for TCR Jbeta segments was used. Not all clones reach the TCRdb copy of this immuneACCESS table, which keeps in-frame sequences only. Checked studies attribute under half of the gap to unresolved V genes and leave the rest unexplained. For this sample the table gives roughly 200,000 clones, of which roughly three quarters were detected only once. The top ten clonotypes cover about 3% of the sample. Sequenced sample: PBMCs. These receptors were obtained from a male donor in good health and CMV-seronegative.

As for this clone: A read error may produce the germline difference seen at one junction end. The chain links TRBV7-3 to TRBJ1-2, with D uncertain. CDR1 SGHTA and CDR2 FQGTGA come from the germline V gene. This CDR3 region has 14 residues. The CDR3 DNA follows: TGTTCCAGCAGCCGCGACGGAGCCAACTATGGCTACACCTTC. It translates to CSSSRDGANYGYTF.

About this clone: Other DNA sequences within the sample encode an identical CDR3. CDR3 protein: CASSVGSGAYNEQFF. CDR3 DNA sequence: TGTGCCAGCAGCGTAGGTAGCGGGGCCTACAATGAGCAGTTCTTC. The chain is built from TRBV9 and TRBJ2-1, with 8 bases lining up with TRBD2. Germline lookup yields CDR1 SGDLS and CDR2 YYNGEE. This CDR3 is 15 amino acids long. Trimming removed 0 bases from V and 2 bases from J; junction bases left unmatched: 1.

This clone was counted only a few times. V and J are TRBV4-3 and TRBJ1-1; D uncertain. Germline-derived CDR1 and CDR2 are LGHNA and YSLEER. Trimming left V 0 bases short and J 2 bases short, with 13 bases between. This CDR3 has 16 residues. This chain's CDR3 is CASSQDILARNTEAFF. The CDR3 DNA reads TGCGCCAGCAGCCAAGATATCCTGGCAAGAAACACTGAAGCTTTCTTT.

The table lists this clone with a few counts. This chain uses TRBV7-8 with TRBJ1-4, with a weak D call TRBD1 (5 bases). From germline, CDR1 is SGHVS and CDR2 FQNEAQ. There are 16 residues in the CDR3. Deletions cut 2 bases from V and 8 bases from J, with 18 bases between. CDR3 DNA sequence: TGTGCCAGCAGCTTACGATGGGGGGGGACCAGAGAAAAACTGTTTTTT. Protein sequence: CASSLRWGGTREKLFF.

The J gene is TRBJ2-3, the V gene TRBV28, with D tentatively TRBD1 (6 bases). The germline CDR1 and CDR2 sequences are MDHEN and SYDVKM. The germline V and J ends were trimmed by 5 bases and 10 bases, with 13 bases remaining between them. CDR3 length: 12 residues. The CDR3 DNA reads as TGTGCCAGCAGTAGGACAGTCACGGCGCAGTATTTT. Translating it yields CASSRTVTAQYF.

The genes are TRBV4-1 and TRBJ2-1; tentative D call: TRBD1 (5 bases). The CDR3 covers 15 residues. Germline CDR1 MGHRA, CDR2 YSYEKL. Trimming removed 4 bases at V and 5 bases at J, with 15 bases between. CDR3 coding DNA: TGCGCCAGCAGCCCGACAGCTAAACAAAACAATGAGCAGTTCTTC. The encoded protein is CASSPTAKQNNEQFF.

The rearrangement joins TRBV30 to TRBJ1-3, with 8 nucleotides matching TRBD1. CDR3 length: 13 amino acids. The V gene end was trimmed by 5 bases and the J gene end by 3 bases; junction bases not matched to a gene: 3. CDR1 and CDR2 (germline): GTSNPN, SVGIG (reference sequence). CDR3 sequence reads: CAWCRGLGNTIYF. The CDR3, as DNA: TGTGCCTGGTGCAGGGGGCTTGGAAACACCATATATTTT.

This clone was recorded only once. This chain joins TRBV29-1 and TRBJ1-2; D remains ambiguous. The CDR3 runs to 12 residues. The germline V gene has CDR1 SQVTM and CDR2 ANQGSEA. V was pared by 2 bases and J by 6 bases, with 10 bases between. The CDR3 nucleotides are TGCAGCGTTGAATCCGGGGTGGATGGCTACACCTTC. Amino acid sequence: CSVESGVDGYTF.

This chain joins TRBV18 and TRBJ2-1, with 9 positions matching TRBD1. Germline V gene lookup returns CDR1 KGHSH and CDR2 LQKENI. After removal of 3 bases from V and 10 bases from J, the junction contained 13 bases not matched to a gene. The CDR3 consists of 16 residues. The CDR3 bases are TGTGCCAGCTCACCCTGGGACAGGGCATCCGGAGGAGAGCAGTTCTTC. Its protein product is CASSPWDRASGGEQFF.

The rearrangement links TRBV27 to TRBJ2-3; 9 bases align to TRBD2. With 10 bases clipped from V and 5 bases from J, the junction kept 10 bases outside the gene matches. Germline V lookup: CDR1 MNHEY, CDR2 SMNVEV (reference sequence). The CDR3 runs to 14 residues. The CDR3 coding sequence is TGTGCCACCTGGGCGGGAGGGCCCGTAGATACGCAGTATTTT. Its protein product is CATWAGGPVDTQYF.

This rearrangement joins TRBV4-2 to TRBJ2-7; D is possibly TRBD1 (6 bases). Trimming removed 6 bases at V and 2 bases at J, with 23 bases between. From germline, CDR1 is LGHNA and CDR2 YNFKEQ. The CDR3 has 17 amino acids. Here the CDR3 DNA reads TGTGCCAGCAGTCAGATCAGGGGCAGACCGGAACCCTACGAGCAGTACTTC. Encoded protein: CASSQIRGRPEPYEQYF.

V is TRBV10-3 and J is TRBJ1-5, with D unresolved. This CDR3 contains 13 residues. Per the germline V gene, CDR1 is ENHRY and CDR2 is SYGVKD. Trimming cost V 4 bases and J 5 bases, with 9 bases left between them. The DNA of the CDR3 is TGTGCCATCAGTGTAATGGGCGATCAGCCCCAGCATTTT. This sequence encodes CAISVMGDQPQHF.

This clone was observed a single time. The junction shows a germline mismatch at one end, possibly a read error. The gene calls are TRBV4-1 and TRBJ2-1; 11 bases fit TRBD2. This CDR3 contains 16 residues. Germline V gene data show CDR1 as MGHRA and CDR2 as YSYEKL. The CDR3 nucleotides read TGCGCCAGCAGAGCTGTACTAGCGGGAGCGACCCATGAGCAGCTCTTC. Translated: CASRAVLAGATHEQLF.

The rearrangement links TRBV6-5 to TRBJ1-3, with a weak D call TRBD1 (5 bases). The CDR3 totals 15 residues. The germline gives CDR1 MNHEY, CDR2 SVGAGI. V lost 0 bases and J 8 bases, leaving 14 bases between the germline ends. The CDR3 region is CASSYSDNPGDTIYF. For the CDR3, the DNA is TGTGCCAGCAGTTACTCGGACAACCCGGGGGACACCATATATTTT.

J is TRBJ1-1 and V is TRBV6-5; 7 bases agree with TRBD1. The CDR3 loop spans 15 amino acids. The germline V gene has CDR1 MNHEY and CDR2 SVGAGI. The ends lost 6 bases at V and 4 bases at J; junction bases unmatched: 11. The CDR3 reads CASSYQQGMGTEAFF. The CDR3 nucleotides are TGTGCCAGCAGCTATCAACAGGGGATGGGCACTGAAGCTTTCTTT.

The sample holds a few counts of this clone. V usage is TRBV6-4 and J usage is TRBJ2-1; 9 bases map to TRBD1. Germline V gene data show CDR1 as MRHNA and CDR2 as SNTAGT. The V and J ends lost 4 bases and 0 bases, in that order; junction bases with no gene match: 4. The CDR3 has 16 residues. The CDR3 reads CASSGQGDSSYNEQFF. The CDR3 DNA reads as TGTGCCAGCAGTGGACAGGGGGATAGCTCCTACAATGAGCAGTTCTTC.

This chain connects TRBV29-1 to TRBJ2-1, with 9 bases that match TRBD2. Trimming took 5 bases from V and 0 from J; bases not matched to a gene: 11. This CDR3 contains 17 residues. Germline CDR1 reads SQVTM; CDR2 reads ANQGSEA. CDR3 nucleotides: TGCAGCGTTTTGAAAGGCCTAGCGGGGAGCTCCTACAATGAGCAGTTCTTC. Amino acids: CSVLKGLAGSSYNEQFF.

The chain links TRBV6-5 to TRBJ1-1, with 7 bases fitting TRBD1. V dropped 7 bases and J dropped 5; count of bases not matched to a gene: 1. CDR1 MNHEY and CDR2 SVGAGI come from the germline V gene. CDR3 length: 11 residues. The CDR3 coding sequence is TGTGCCAGCATCAGGGGGACTGAAGCTTTCTTT. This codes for CASIRGTEAFF.

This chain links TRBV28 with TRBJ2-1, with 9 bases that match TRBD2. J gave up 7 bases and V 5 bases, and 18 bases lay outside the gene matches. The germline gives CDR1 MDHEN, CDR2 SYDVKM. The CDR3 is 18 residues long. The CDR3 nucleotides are TGTGCCAGCAGTCCGTCGCCGGGGCGGGAGGGCCCAAGGAATGAGCAGTTCTTC. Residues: CASSPSPGREGPRNEQFF.

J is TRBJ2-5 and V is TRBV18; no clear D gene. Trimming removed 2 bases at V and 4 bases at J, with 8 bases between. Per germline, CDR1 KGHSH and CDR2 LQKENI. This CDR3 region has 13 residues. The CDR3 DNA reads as TGTGCCAGCTCACCATTTGGCGGAGAGACCCAGTACTTC. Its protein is CASSPFGGETQYF.

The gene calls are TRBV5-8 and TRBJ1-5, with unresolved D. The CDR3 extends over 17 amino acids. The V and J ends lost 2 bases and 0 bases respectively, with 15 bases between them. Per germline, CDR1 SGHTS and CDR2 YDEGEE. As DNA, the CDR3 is TGTGCCAGCAGCTTCCAGGACGGGAGTTATAGCAATCAGCCCCAGCATTTT. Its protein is CASSFQDGSYSNQPQHF.

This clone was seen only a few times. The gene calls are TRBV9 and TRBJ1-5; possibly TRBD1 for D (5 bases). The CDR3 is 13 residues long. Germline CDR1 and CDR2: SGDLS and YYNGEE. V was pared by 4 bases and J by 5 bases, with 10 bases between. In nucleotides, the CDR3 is TGTGCCAGCAGCCCAGGGTATTATCAGCCCCAGCATTTT. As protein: CASSPGYYQPQHF.

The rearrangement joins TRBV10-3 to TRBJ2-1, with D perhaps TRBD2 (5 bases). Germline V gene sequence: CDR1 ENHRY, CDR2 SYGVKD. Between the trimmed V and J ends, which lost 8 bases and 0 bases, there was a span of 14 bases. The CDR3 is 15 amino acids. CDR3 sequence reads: CAIGMTNTSYNEQFF. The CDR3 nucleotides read TGTGCCATCGGGATGACTAACACCTCCTACAATGAGCAGTTCTTC.

The CDR3 is CASIRGANTIYF. The DNA of the CDR3 is TGTGCCAGCATCAGGGGGGCTAACACCATATATTTT. The chain combines TRBV6-1 with TRBJ1-3; 7 positions agree with TRBD1. The CDR3 is made up of 12 amino acids. The V gene's germline CDR1 is MNHNS and CDR2 SASEGT. The V and J ends lost 7 bases and 7 bases, in that order; junction bases with no gene match: 4.

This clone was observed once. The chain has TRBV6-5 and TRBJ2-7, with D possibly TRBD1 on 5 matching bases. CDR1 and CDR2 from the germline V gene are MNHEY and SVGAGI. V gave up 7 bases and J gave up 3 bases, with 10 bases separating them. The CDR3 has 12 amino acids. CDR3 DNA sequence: TGTGCCAGCACTCAACAGGACTACGAGCAGTACTTC. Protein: CASTQQDYEQYF.

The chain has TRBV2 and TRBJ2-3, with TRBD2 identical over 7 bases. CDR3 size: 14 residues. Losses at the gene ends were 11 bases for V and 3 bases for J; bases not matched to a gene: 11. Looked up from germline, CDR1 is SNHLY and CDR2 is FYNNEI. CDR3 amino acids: CASGLASGTDTQYF. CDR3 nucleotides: TGTGCCTCTGGTCTGGCTAGCGGAACAGATACGCAGTATTTT. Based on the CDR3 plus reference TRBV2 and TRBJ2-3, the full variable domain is EPEVTQTPSHQVTQMGQEVILRCVPISNHLYFYWYRQILGQKVEFLVSFYNNEISEKSEIFDDQFSVERPDGSNFTLKIRSTKLEDSAMYFCASGLASGTDTQYFGPGTRLTVL.

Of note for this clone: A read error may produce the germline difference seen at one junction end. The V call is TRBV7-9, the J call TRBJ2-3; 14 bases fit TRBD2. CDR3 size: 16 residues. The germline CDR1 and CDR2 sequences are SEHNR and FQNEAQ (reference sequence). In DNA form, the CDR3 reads TGTTCCAGCAGCTCTGGGACTAGCGGGAGATGGAATACGCAGTATTTT. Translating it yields CSSSSGTSGRWNTQYF.